Listed below are T cell receptor beta chains from one sample, sequenced in a study of cytomegalovirus exposure and HLA in healthy donors. The repertoire was sequenced with immunoSEQ multiplex PCR; TCRdb's copy has only in-frame clones and lacks some. The data hold about 180,000 clones, with around 80% observed a single time. Sequencing used PBMCs. These TCRs come from a young man in good health and CMV-seronegative. The CDR3 runs from the conserved cysteine through the conserved F or W. D genes are given only for firm matches. Rows give clone size only sometimes, using once, few, many, or a class for an expanded clone.

length: 15; V: TRBV4-3; D: TRBD2; J: TRBJ2-7; size: .; CDR3: CASSQERLAGAGLYF; DNA: TGCGCCAGCAGCCAAGAAAGGCTAGCGGGAGCAGGTCTGTACTTC
length: 15; V: TRBV19; D: .; J: TRBJ1-1; size: once; CDR3: CASSIDLRGNTEAFF; DNA: TGTGCCAGTAGTATAGATCTACGGGGGAACACTGAAGCTTTCTTT
length: 15; V: TRBV5-1; D: .; J: TRBJ2-1; size: .; CDR3: CASSLAKTTYNEQFF; DNA: TGCGCCAGCAGCTTGGCCAAAACGACTTACAATGAGCAGTTCTTC
length: 16; V: TRBV9; D: .; J: TRBJ2-7; size: .; CDR3: CASSVGFRVSSYEQYF; DNA: TGTGCCAGCAGCGTAGGATTCCGGGTTAGCTCCTACGAGCAGTACTTC
length: 15; V: TRBV2; D: .; J: TRBJ2-7; size: .; CDR3: CASKLWSGIPYEQYF; DNA: TGTGCCAGCAAGTTGTGGTCAGGGATTCCCTACGAGCAGTACTTC
length: 12; V: TRBV27; D: .; J: TRBJ1-2; size: .; CDR3: CASRGHDYGYTF; DNA: TGTGCCAGCAGGGGACATGACTATGGCTACACCTTC
length: 13; V: TRBV30; D: .; J: TRBJ1-1; size: .; CDR3: CAWSVGMNTEAFF; DNA: TGTGCCTGGAGTGTCGGGATGAACACTGAAGCTTTCTTT
length: 18; V: TRBV27; D: .; J: TRBJ1-2; size: few; CDR3: CASSLSVGWGAGDYGYTF; DNA: TGTGCCAGCAGTTTATCGGTTGGGTGGGGAGCTGGAGACTATGGCTACACCTTC
length: 18; V: TRBV28; D: TRBD1; J: TRBJ1-5; size: once; CDR3: CASSLQGKRVYSNQPQHF; DNA: TGTGCCAGCAGTCTACAGGGGAAGAGGGTTTATAGCAATCAGCCCCAGCATTTT
length: 14; V: TRBV4-2; D: TRBD1; J: TRBJ1-1; size: .; CDR3: CASSQTGTVTEAFF; DNA: TGTGCCAGCAGCCAGACAGGGACAGTCACTGAAGCTTTCTTT
length: 11; V: TRBV5-1; D: .; J: TRBJ2-7; size: .; CDR3: CASSLGYEQYF; DNA: TGCGCCAGCAGCCTAGGTTACGAGCAGTACTTC
length: 16; V: TRBV9; D: .; J: TRBJ1-1; size: .; CDR3: CASSGVSPTMNTEAFF; DNA: TGTGCCAGCAGCGGGGTCTCCCCGACTATGAACACTGAAGCTTTCTTT
length: 11; V: TRBV30; D: TRBD1; J: TRBJ1-2; size: .; CDR3: CAWNRGYGYTF; DNA: TGTGCCTGGAACAGGGGCTATGGCTACACCTTC
length: 12; V: TRBV11-2; D: TRBD1; J: TRBJ2-7; size: .; CDR3: CASSRDRDEQYF; DNA: TGTGCCAGCAGCCGGGACAGGGACGAGCAGTACTTC
length: 15; V: TRBV5-5; D: .; J: TRBJ1-5; size: few; CDR3: CASSVAGLSNQPQHF; DNA: TGTGCCAGCAGCGTCGCGGGCCTGAGCAATCAGCCCCAGCATTTT
length: 11; V: TRBV11-2; D: .; J: TRBJ1-4; size: .; CDR3: CASSSRQKLFF; DNA: TGTGCCAGCAGCTCCCGACAGAAACTGTTTTTT
length: 14; V: TRBV5-1; D: TRBD1; J: TRBJ1-1; size: once; CDR3: CASSLAQGRTEAFF; DNA: TGCGCCAGCAGCTTGGCACAGGGGCGGACTGAAGCTTTCTTT
length: 12; V: TRBV6-5; D: TRBD1; J: TRBJ2-7; size: .; CDR3: CASRGQGGEQYF; DNA: TGTGCCAGCAGAGGACAGGGAGGCGAGCAGTACTTC
length: 15; V: TRBV6-5; D: TRBD2; J: TRBJ2-7; size: .; CDR3: CASSPPGTSSYEQYF; DNA: TGTGCCAGCAGTCCGCCCGGGACTAGTTCCTACGAGCAGTACTTC
length: 13; V: TRBV18; D: .; J: TRBJ1-2; size: .; CDR3: CASSPGENYGYTF; DNA: TGTGCCAGCTCACCAGGAGAGAACTATGGCTACACCTTC
length: 15; V: TRBV9; D: TRBD1; J: TRBJ1-2; size: .; CDR3: CASSAGDRVSYGYTF; DNA: TGTGCCAGCAGCGCAGGGGACAGGGTGAGCTATGGCTACACCTTC
length: 15; V: TRBV19; D: .; J: TRBJ1-5; size: .; CDR3: CASTISGGRGQPQHF; DNA: TGTGCCAGTACGATTAGCGGGGGTCGAGGTCAGCCCCAGCATTTT
length: 15; V: TRBV2; D: TRBD1; J: TRBJ2-7; size: .; CDR3: CASSEEGDRVYEQYF; DNA: TGTGCCAGCAGTGAGGAAGGAGACAGGGTGTACGAGCAGTACTTC
length: 16; V: TRBV7-2; D: TRBD2; J: TRBJ2-3; size: .; CDR3: CASSLGRGLAGGGQYF; DNA: TGTGCCAGCAGCTTAGGTAGAGGTCTAGCGGGAGGAGGGCAGTATTTT
length: 18; V: TRBV2; D: TRBD2; J: TRBJ2-1; size: .; CDR3: CASRRLAGGSRSYNEQFF; DNA: TGTGCCAGCAGACGACTAGCGGGGGGTTCACGCTCCTACAATGAGCAGTTCTTC
length: 15; V: TRBV5-1; D: TRBD1; J: TRBJ1-1; size: few; CDR3: CASSPTGTGGTEAFF; DNA: TGCGCCAGCAGCCCAACCGGGACAGGGGGCACTGAAGCTTTCTTT
length: 15; V: TRBV10-3; D: .; J: TRBJ1-1; size: .; CDR3: CAISEWEGLNTEAFF; DNA: TGTGCCATCAGTGAGTGGGAGGGATTAAACACTGAAGCTTTCTTT
length: 12; V: TRBV30; D: TRBD1; J: TRBJ1-1; size: .; CDR3: CAWRRTGTQAFF; DNA: TGTGCCTGGAGGCGGACAGGTACCCAAGCTTTCTTT
length: 15; V: TRBV4-3; D: TRBD1; J: TRBJ1-2; size: .; CDR3: CASSQAHRGTDGYTF; DNA: TGCGCCAGCAGCCAAGCACACAGGGGCACTGATGGCTACACCTTC
length: 12; V: TRBV12-2; D: .; J: TRBJ2-1; size: .; CDR3: CASRLVAEEQFF; DNA: TGTGCAAGTCGCTTAGTAGCGGAAGAGCAGTTCTTC
length: 15; V: TRBV7-2; D: TRBD2; J: TRBJ2-5; size: .; CDR3: CATGPGLARQETQYF; DNA: TGTGCCACTGGTCCGGGACTAGCGCGGCAAGAGACCCAGTACTTC
length: 16; V: TRBV13; D: .; J: TRBJ1-1; size: .; CDR3: CASSDPDDMGITEAFF; DNA: TGTGCCAGCAGCGACCCCGACGACATGGGTATCACTGAAGCTTTCTTT
length: 13; V: TRBV30; D: .; J: TRBJ2-1; size: .; CDR3: CAWCSGDHNEQFF; DNA: TGTGCCTGGTGCTCGGGGGACCACAATGAGCAGTTCTTC
length: 15; V: TRBV19; D: TRBD2; J: TRBJ2-1; size: .; CDR3: CASSRELADYNEQFF; DNA: TGTGCCAGTAGTAGGGAACTAGCGGACTACAATGAGCAGTTCTTC
length: 15; V: TRBV6-6; D: TRBD2; J: TRBJ2-1; size: .; CDR3: CASSSRLASYNEQFF; DNA: TGTGCCAGCAGTTCCCGACTAGCGTCCTACAATGAGCAGTTCTTC
length: 16; V: TRBV7-9; D: .; J: TRBJ2-3; size: once; CDR3: CASSQTTRRGTDTQYF; DNA: TGTGCCAGCAGCCAGACAACTAGGAGGGGCACAGATACGCAGTATTTT
length: 14; V: TRBV10-2; D: .; J: TRBJ1-2; size: .; CDR3: CASRTDGKNYGYTF; DNA: TGCGCCAGCAGGACGGACGGGAAAAACTATGGCTACACCTTC
length: 15; V: TRBV5-1; D: TRBD2; J: TRBJ2-7; size: once; CDR3: CASSLFGGASYEQYF; DNA: TGCGCCAGCAGCTTATTCGGGGGGGCGTCCTACGAGCAGTACTTC
length: 15; V: TRBV13; D: TRBD1; J: TRBJ2-1; size: .; CDR3: CASSQRTGGLDEQFF; DNA: TGTGCCAGCAGCCAGAGGACAGGGGGGTTGGATGAGCAGTTCTTC
length: 16; V: TRBV28; D: .; J: TRBJ1-4; size: once; CDR3: CASSLERGLNNEKLFF; DNA: TGTGCCAGCAGTTTGGAAAGAGGGCTGAATAATGAAAAACTGTTTTTT
length: 14; V: TRBV7-2; D: .; J: TRBJ1-1; size: .; CDR3: CASSLLLREEGAFF; DNA: TGTGCCAGCAGCTTATTGTTGAGGGAGGAAGGAGCTTTCTTT
length: 15; V: TRBV6-1; D: .; J: TRBJ2-1; size: .; CDR3: CASSKRVESYNEQFF; DNA: TGTGCCAGCAGTAAGAGGGTTGAGTCCTACAATGAGCAGTTCTTC
length: 15; V: TRBV6-5; D: .; J: TRBJ1-1; size: few; CDR3: CASSYWGVGAPEAFF; DNA: TGTGCCAGCAGTTACTGGGGGGTGGGTGCCCCTGAAGCTTTCTTT
length: 11; V: TRBV28; D: .; J: TRBJ1-2; size: .; CDR3: CASSFLAGYTF; DNA: TGTGCCAGCAGTTTTTTAGCGGGCTACACCTTC
length: 16; V: TRBV6-1; D: TRBD2; J: TRBJ2-5; size: .; CDR3: CASSVTETSGQETQYF; DNA: TGTGCCAGCAGTGTTACGGAGACTAGCGGACAAGAGACCCAGTACTTC
length: 16; V: TRBV18; D: TRBD2; J: TRBJ2-7; size: .; CDR3: CASSPVGGTRSHEQYF; DNA: TGTGCCAGCTCACCCGTTGGTGGGACTAGAAGTCACGAGCAGTACTTC
length: 12; V: TRBV7-2; D: .; J: TRBJ1-1; size: .; CDR3: CASSLPLAEAFF; DNA: TGTGCCAGCAGCTTACCCCTAGCTGAAGCTTTCTTT
length: 13; V: TRBV2; D: .; J: TRBJ1-2; size: .; CDR3: CASSHSPNYGYTF; DNA: TGTGCCAGCAGTCATTCCCCCAACTATGGCTACACCTTC
length: 14; V: TRBV6-5; D: TRBD1; J: TRBJ2-3; size: once; CDR3: CASSLQGVVDTQYF; DNA: TGTGCCAGCAGTTTACAGGGGGTGGTGGATACGCAGTATTTT
length: 11; V: TRBV20-1; D: TRBD2; J: TRBJ2-3; size: .; CDR3: CSAEGRGTQYF; DNA: TGCAGTGCGGAGGGGCGGGGGACGCAGTATTTT
length: 13; V: TRBV2; D: .; J: TRBJ2-2; size: few; CDR3: CASRGENTGELFF; DNA: TGTGCCAGCAGAGGGGAAAACACCGGGGAGCTGTTTTTT
length: 15; V: TRBV9; D: .; J: TRBJ1-1; size: .; CDR3: CASSPSGAMNTEAFF; DNA: TGTGCCAGCAGCCCCAGCGGGGCTATGAACACTGAAGCTTTCTTT
length: 15; V: TRBV6-6; D: TRBD1; J: TRBJ1-5; size: .; CDR3: CASSYNQGGRQPQHF; DNA: TGTGCCAGCAGTTATAACCAGGGGGGACGTCAGCCCCAGCATTTT